This T cell receptor (beta chain) was profiled in a study of T cell changes during pregnancy in multiple sclerosis. CDR3 size: 14 residues. CDR1 and CDR2 from the germline V gene are SGHDN and FVKESK. V was clipped by 0 bases and J by 6 bases, with 12 bases between them. Clones were read by immunoSEQ multiplex PCR, and TCRdb kept only the in-frame ones, dropping some. Of tens of thousands of clones in the sample, approximately 95% were seen once. The sample in question was CD8+ T cells from peripheral blood mononuclear cells, obtained in the third trimester of pregnancy. The clonotype was recovered from a female donor with multiple sclerosis, enrolled in a pregnancy study. The genes are TRBV14 and TRBJ2-7; D not resolved. CDR3 in amino acids: CASSQDWLQLEQYF. In nucleotides, the CDR3 is TGTGCCAGCAGCCAAGACTGGCTACAGCTCGAGCAGTACTTC.